What follows is one T cell receptor (beta chain) and its context. The J segment lost 6 bases and the V segment lost 1 base, leaving 7 bases of the junction unmatched. Germline values: CDR1 SEHNR, CDR2 FQNEAQ (reference sequence). The CDR3 sequence is 15 residues long. The table came from immunoSEQ multiplex PCR; TCRdb's copy has only in-frame clones and leaves some out. Counted here are tens of thousands of clones, just under 90% occurring once; the ten biggest clones make up about 1.5%. These data originate in a study of blood T cell repertoires in COVID-19. The overall study: COVID-19 samples collected from the United States, Italy and Spain covered acute and convalescent phases.

The genes are TRBV7-9 and TRBJ2-7; TRBD2 matches 9 bases. Sequenced: peripheral blood. The clonotype was recovered from a man between 60 and 75 years old with acute or convalescent COVID-19. For the CDR3, the DNA is TGTGCCAGCAGCTTAGTGTCGAGCGGGAGGCTCGAGCAGTACTTC. This codes for CASSLVSSGRLEQYF.